The present TCR beta chain was sequenced within a study of blood T cells in healthy people across ages. Germline V gene lookup returns CDR1 MGHDK and CDR2 SYGVNS. V shed 7 bases and J shed 3 bases, with 19 bases lying between them. This CDR3 spans 16 amino acids. Primed by a sample-barcoded 5' primer and a J-beta primer mix, a second PCR proceeded for about 7 to 12 cycles. TCRdb independently ran MiXCR on the 5' RACE reads; one entry per CDR3 protein. The sample lists about 970,000 distinct CDR3 sequences; roughly half were seen once. Each sample provided at least 5.5 micrograms of extracted total RNA.

The rearrangement joins TRBV25-1 to TRBJ2-1; perhaps D is TRBD1 or TRBD2 (5 bases each). The sequenced sample was blood. The sequence was collected from a woman between 55 and 75 years old in good health. The CDR3 DNA reads TGTGCCAGCACTCCTGGGACGGGTGAAAACTACAATGAGCAGTTCTTC. Translation gives CASTPGTGENYNEQFF.